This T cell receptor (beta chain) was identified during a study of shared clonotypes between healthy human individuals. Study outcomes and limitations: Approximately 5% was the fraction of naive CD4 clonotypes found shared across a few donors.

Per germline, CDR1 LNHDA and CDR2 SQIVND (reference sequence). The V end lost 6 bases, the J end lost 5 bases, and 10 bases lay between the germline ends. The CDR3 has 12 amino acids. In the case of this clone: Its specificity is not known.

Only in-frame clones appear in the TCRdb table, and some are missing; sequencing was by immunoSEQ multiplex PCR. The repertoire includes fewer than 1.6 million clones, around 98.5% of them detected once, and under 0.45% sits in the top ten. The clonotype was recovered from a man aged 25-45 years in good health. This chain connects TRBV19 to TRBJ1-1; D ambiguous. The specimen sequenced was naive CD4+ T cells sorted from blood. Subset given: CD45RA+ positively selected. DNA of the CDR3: TGTGCCAGTAGGACAAGAGAGACTGAAGCTTTCTTT. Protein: CASRTRETEAFF. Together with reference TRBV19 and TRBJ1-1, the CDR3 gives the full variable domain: DGGITQSPKYLFRKEGQNVTLSCEQNLNHDAMYWYRQDPGQGLRLIYYSQIVNDFQKGDIAEGYSVSREKKESFPLTVTSAQKNPTAFYLCASRTRETEAFFGQGTRLTVV.